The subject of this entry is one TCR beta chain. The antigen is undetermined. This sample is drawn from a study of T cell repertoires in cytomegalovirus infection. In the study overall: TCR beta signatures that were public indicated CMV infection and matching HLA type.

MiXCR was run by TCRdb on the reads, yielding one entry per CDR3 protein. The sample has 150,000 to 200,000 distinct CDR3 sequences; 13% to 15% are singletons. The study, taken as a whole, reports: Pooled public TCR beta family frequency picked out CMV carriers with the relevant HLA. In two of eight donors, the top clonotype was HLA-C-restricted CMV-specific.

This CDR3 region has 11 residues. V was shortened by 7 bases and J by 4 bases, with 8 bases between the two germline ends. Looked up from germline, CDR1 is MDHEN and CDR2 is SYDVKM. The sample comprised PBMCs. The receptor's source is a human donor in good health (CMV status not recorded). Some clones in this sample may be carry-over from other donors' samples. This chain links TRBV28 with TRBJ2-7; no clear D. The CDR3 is CASKATYEQYF. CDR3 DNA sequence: TGTGCCAGCAAAGCGACATACGAGCAGTACTTC. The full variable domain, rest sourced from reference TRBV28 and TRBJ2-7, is DVKVTQSSRYLVKRTGEKVFLECVQDMDHENMFWYRQDPGLGLRLIYFSYDVKMKEKGDIPEGYSVSREKKERFSLILESASTNQTSMYLCASKATYEQYFGPGTRLTVT.